This T cell receptor (beta chain) derives from a study of cytomegalovirus exposure and HLA in healthy donors. Germline V gene data show CDR1 as SGHAT and CDR2 as FQDESV (reference sequence). The CDR3 runs 16 residues. The V segment lost 3 bases and the J segment 3 bases; nucleotides outside the gene matches: 5. PCR used 60 Vbeta primers and 13 Jbeta primers. TCRdb's copy holds only in-frame clones and misses some; the assay was immunoSEQ multiplex PCR. The table lists approximately 40,000 clones, around three fifths of them singletons. This clone was recorded a few times. The rearrangement joins TRBV11-1 to TRBJ1-4, with 9 bases that match TRBD1. This sequence was found in a man between 45 and 60 years old in good health and CMV-seropositive. The sequencing sample was made of PBMCs. CDR3 coding DNA: TGTGCCAGCAGCTTCGGGACAGGGATCGCTAATGAAAAACTGTTTTTT. It is translated as CASSFGTGIANEKLFF.